Each of the 5 T cell receptor beta chains below was sequenced from the same sample in a study of long-term antiretroviral therapy in people with HIV. A v3.0 immunoSEQ assay was performed at survey level. The data were produced by immunoSEQ multiplex PCR, yet TCRdb's version contains in-frame clones alone and is incomplete. The repertoire holds 35,000 or so clones, with approximately 83% as singletons. Sequences were derived from unsorted PBMCs, sampled 2.2 years after starting antiretroviral therapy. Receptors originate from a man aged 18-30 years with HIV.

The V gene is TRBV4-2, the J gene TRBJ2-1; 8 bases fit TRBD1. The V gene's germline CDR1 is LGHNA and CDR2 YNFKEQ. This CDR3 has 14 residues. The V gene end was trimmed by 4 bases and the J gene end by 5 bases; junction bases not matched to a gene: 4. The chain's CDR3 is CASSRRQGNNEQFF. The CDR3 nucleotides read TGTGCCAGCAGCCGTAGACAGGGGAACAATGAGCAGTTCTTC.

V gene TRBV6-1 combines with J gene TRBJ1-2; TRBD1 agrees at 7 bases. The CDR3 has 15 amino acids. Germline V gene sequence: CDR1 MNHNS, CDR2 SASEGT. V lost 5 bases to trimming and J lost 3 bases; unmatched junction nucleotides: 9. In DNA form, the CDR3 reads TGTGCCAGCAGTCTACATTTACAGGGGTACTATGGCTACACCTTC. This sequence encodes CASSLHLQGYYGYTF.

The rearrangement uses TRBV7-2 and TRBJ2-3; D tentatively reads TRBD1 or TRBD2 (5 bases each). V lost 6 bases, J lost 6 bases, and 7 bases lay in between. This CDR3 region has 11 residues. Per germline, CDR1 SGHTA and CDR2 FQGNSA. CDR3 sequence reads: CASRGEDTQYF. CDR3 bases: TGTGCCAGCAGAGGGGAGGATACGCAGTATTTT.

CDR3 coding DNA: TGTGCCAGCAGCGTAGTGCCAGGGGGCGCTTTTGGGGCCAACGTCCTGACTTTC. Its protein product is CASSVVPGGAFGANVLTF. The chain recombines TRBV9 with TRBJ2-6; 8 nucleotides line up with TRBD1. CDR3 length equals 18 residues. Trimming cost V 0 bases and J 3 bases; bases outside gene matches: 8. The germline V gene encodes CDR1 SGDLS and CDR2 YYNGEE. The complete variable domain, with remaining parts taken from reference TRBV9 and TRBJ2-6, reads DSGVTQTPKHLITATGQRVTLRCSPRSGDLSVYWYQQSLDQGLQFLIQYYNGEERAKGNILERFSAQQFPDLHSELNLSSLELGDSALYFCASSVVPGGAFGANVLTFGAGSRLTVL.

The chain joins TRBV29-1 to TRBJ2-2; 8 nucleotides match TRBD2. Germline-derived CDR1 and CDR2 are SQVTM and ANQGSEA. The CDR3 spans 15 residues. The junction had 12 bases not matched to a gene; V was cut back by 7 bases and J by 5 bases. CDR3 DNA sequence: TGCAGCGACCTACGACTAGCGATGGAGACCGGGGAGCTGTTTTTT. Its translation: CSDLRLAMETGELFF.